This TCR beta chain comes out of a study of T-cell memory formation after mild COVID-19. Study as a whole: TCR clusters mostly belonged to single donors. Study findings and constraints: The study found contracting CD4+ clones mainly in CM and EM and contracting CD8+ clones in EMRA. SARS-CoV-2 specificity was not confirmed for second-wave clones peaking on day 37.

The CDR3 sequence is 14 residues long. Trimming took off 5 bases at V and 1 base at J, with 12 bases between the two ends. Looked up from germline, CDR1 is SGHVS and CDR2 is FQNEAQ. Concerning this clonotype itself: Its antigen is still unknown.

TCR alpha and TCR beta cDNA libraries carrying sample barcodes and UMIs were produced by 5'RACE using constant-segment primers. TCRdb called the 5' RACE reads again in MiXCR, with one record for every CDR3 protein. The table has tens of thousands of distinct CDR3 sequences, less than 15% seen once. The V and J genes are TRBV7-8 and TRBJ2-7, with D possibly matching TRBD2 (6 bases). Input material: PBMCs or a T cell subset sorted from them (not recorded which). This TCR was recovered from a man between 18 and 29 years old who had mild COVID-19 (a few samples of this study predate the infection). Cell type and time point are not known. The CDR3: CASSPEGLSYEQYV. The CDR3 DNA reads TGTGCCAGCAGCCCGGAGGGACTTTCCTACGAGCAGTACGTC.